This T cell receptor (beta chain) was sequenced during a study of shared clonotypes between healthy human individuals. The V gene end was trimmed by 5 bases and the J gene end by 4 bases; junction bases not matched to a gene: 5. Looked up from germline, CDR1 is ENHRY and CDR2 is SYGVKD. The length of the CDR3 is 14 residues. This clone has just one count. The repertoire was sequenced with immunoSEQ multiplex PCR; TCRdb's copy has only in-frame clones and lacks some. The sample has some 650,000 clones; more than 95% are singletons. V and J are TRBV10-3 and TRBJ2-7; TRBD1 matches at 10 bases. Sequenced sample: naive CD4+ T cells sorted from blood. As to subset: CD45RA+ positively selected. The sequence derives from a woman in her thirties in good health. The CDR3, as DNA: TGTGCCATCAGTCCCGGGACAGGGGCTTACGAGCAGTACTTC. It encodes CAISPGTGAYEQYF.